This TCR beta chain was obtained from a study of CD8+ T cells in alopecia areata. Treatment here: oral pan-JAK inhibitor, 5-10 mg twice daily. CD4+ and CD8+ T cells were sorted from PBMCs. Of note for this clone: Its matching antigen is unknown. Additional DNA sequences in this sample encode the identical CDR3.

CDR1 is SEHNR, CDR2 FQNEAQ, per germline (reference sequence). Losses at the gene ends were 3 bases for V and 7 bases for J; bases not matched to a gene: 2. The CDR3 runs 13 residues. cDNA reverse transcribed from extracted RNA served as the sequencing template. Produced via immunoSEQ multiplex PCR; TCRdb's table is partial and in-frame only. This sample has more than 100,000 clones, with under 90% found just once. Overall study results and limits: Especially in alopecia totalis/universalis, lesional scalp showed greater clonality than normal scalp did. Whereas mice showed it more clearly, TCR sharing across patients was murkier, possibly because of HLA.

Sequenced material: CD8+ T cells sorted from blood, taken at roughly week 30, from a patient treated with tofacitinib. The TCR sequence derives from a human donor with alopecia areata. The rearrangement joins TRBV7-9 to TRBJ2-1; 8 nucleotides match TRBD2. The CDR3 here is CASSLSSGNEQFF. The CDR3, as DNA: TGTGCCAGCAGCTTGTCTAGCGGGAATGAGCAGTTCTTC. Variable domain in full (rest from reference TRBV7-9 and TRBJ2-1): DTGVSQNPRHKITKRGQNVTFRCDPISEHNRLYWYRQTLGQGPEFLTYFQNEAQLEKSRLLSDRFSAERPKGSFSTLEIQRTEQGDSAMYLCASSLSSGNEQFFGPGTRLTVL.